This T cell receptor beta chain stems from a study of OX40 agonist ivuxolimab in advanced cancers. Study-level information: A partial response was reached by three patients: one with hepatocellular carcinoma and two with cutaneous melanoma.

Turning to this clone: Its antigen remains unidentified.

Individuals having autoimmune disease history or systemic immunosuppression were not enrolled. This CDR3 is 13 amino acids long. Germline values: CDR1 LGHNA, CDR2 YNFKEQ. Trimming pared 8 bases from V and 6 bases from J, leaving 14 bases between. The repertoire was sequenced with immunoSEQ multiplex PCR; TCRdb's copy has only in-frame clones and lacks some. The sample records under 80,000 clones, roughly 85% being singletons. Regarding the study as a whole: Among the nonresponders, some also had low normalized T-cell clonal expansion. Antigen specificity of clonally expanded peripheral T cells was not established.

The sample in question was CD4+ or CD8+ T cells sorted from blood, obtained in a trial of the OX40 agonist ivuxolimab. The receptor was isolated from an adult with an advanced solid tumor such as melanoma, head and neck, liver or kidney cancer. This chain links TRBV4-2 with TRBJ2-1, with D possibly TRBD2 on 5 matching bases. CDR3 sequence (DNA): TGTGCCAGCGGAATAGCGCGAGTCAATGAGCAGTTCTTC. This encodes CASGIARVNEQFF.